This is a list of T cell receptor beta chains from one sample in a study of blood T cell repertoires in COVID-19. The data were produced by immunoSEQ multiplex PCR, yet TCRdb's version contains in-frame clones alone and is incomplete. This sample has 55,000 to 80,000 clones; about 80% occur once, and the top ten carry under 30%. Input material: peripheral blood. The receptors come from a man aged 65 to 85 with acute or convalescent COVID-19. CDR3s include the opening cysteine and the closing phenylalanine or tryptophan. A D gene is named only where the DNA matches it firmly. Clone size is given for some rows only: seen once, a few or many times, or a class if the clone is expanded.

J	V	D	size	CDR3	DNA
TRBJ2-1	TRBV5-1	TRBD2	-	CASSGGTSGNSYNEQFF	TGCGCCAGCAGCGGTGGGACTAGCGGAAACTCCTACAATGAGCAGTTCTTC
TRBJ1-1	TRBV3-1/TRBV3-2	-	-	CASIPPTGGLTEAFF	TGTGCCAGCATCCCACCGACGGGCGGGCTAACTGAAGCTTTCTTT
TRBJ1-1	TRBV7-8	TRBD1	-	CASSSSGTGGGGTEAFF	TGTGCCAGCAGCTCCTCCGGGACAGGGGGTGGGGGCACTGAAGCTTTCTTT
TRBJ2-2	TRBV1	-	once	CTSSRWGLALSVGELFF	TGCACCAGCAGCCGCTGGGGCCTAGCGCTTTCTGTGGGGGAGCTGTTTTTT
TRBJ1-1	TRBV19	TRBD1	-	CASRPRQGRTEAFF	TGTGCCAGTCGCCCCCGACAGGGACGCACTGAAGCTTTCTTT
TRBJ2-5	TRBV24-1	TRBD2	-	CATSEGTSGLGETQYF	TGTGCCACCAGCGAAGGGACTAGCGGGTTGGGGGAGACCCAGTACTTC
TRBJ2-1	TRBV7-3	-	-	CASSGVLGRSYNEQFF	TGTGCCAGCAGTGGAGTCCTCGGTCGCTCCTACAATGAGCAGTTCTTC
TRBJ2-7	TRBV30	TRBD2	-	CAWSPYSGEEAGWKYF	TGTGCCTGGAGTCCATACTCGGGCGAGGAAGCGGGATGGAAGTACTTC
TRBJ1-5	TRBV30	-	-	CAWSVGPGGGQPQHF	TGTGCCTGGAGTGTAGGGCCAGGAGGCGGTCAGCCCCAGCATTTT
TRBJ2-7	TRBV27	-	-	CASSLSLGDWALIHEQYF	TGTGCCAGCAGTTTATCGCTCGGGGACTGGGCTTTGATCCACGAGCAGTACTTC
TRBJ2-7	TRBV5-5	-	few	CASSLAAGVQYEQYF	TGTGCCAGCAGCTTGGCAGCCGGGGTTCAGTACGAGCAGTACTTC
TRBJ1-1	TRBV5-1	TRBD1	-	CASSKDRATEAFF	TGCGCCAGCAGCAAGGACAGGGCCACTGAAGCTTTCTTT
TRBJ2-3	TRBV5-5	-	-	CASSLAGPTTTDTQYF	TGTGCCAGCAGCTTAGCGGGCCCTACTACCACAGATACGCAGTATTTT
TRBJ1-4	TRBV4-1	-	-	CASSPSFLFNEKLFF	TGCGCCAGCAGCCCTTCCTTCCTTTTTAATGAAAAACTGTTTTTT
TRBJ2-7	TRBV5-1	-	-	CASSLGTQGYEQYF	TGCGCCAGCAGCTTGGGGACACAGGGCTACGAGCAGTACTTC
TRBJ2-7	TRBV9	TRBD1	-	CASSGSGTGSSYEQYF	TGTGCCAGCAGCGGCTCCGGGACAGGGAGCTCCTACGAGCAGTACTTC
TRBJ2-1	TRBV30	-	-	CALLRSGPYNEQFF	TGTGCCCTCTTACGGAGCGGGCCCTACAATGAGCAGTTCTTC
TRBJ1-4	TRBV5-1	TRBD1	-	CASSLTGGPNEKLFF	TGCGCCAGCAGCTTGACAGGGGGCCCTAATGAAAAACTGTTTTTT
TRBJ1-5	TRBV25-1	-	-	CASSEQGFMQPQHF	TGTGCCAGCAGTGAGCAGGGGTTTATGCAGCCCCAGCATTTT
TRBJ1-1	TRBV7-2	TRBD1	-	CASFPRGTEAFF	TGTGCCAGCTTTCCCAGGGGGACTGAAGCTTTCTTT
TRBJ2-6	TRBV4-1	-	-	CASSRPGHNSGANVLTF	TGCGCCAGCAGCCGACCGGGACACAACTCTGGGGCCAACGTCCTGACTTTC
TRBJ2-7	TRBV5-5	TRBD2	-	CANSPRVSGRATHEQYF	TGTGCCAACTCCCCGAGGGTTAGCGGGAGGGCGACGCACGAGCAGTACTTC
TRBJ1-6	TRBV7-8	TRBD1	-	CASSSPTGQRNSPLHF	TGTGCCAGCAGCTCACCAACGGGACAGCGAAATTCACCCCTCCACTTT
TRBJ1-4	TRBV7-2	-	-	CASSLDRGGEKLFF	TGTGCCAGCAGCCTCGATCGGGGGGGAGAAAAACTGTTTTTT
TRBJ1-4	TRBV9	TRBD1	-	CASSLHSGTGGTNEKLFF	TGTGCCAGCAGCCTCCATTCCGGGACAGGGGGAACTAATGAAAAACTGTTTTTT
TRBJ1-1	TRBV30	-	-	CAWSAGGDTEAFF	TGTGCCTGGAGTGCCGGGGGGGACACTGAAGCTTTCTTT
TRBJ2-1	TRBV5-6	-	-	CASSSTVTYSSYNEQFF	TGTGCCAGCAGCTCCACCGTCACTTATAGCTCCTACAATGAGCAGTTCTTC
TRBJ2-7	TRBV19	-	-	CASSFDRRYEQYF	TGTGCCAGTAGTTTCGACAGGAGATACGAGCAGTACTTC
TRBJ2-3	TRBV7-9	TRBD1	-	CASSREGTGFSTDTQYF	TGTGCCAGCAGCCGCGAAGGGACAGGCTTCAGCACAGATACGCAGTATTTT
TRBJ2-3	TRBV5-4	-	-	CASSPEGPGTDTQYF	TGTGCCAGCAGCCCCGAGGGTCCGGGCACAGATACGCAGTATTTT
TRBJ2-2	TRBV4-2	TRBD1	-	CASSQDTGAGELFF	TGTGCCAGCAGCCAAGACACAGGGGCCGGGGAGCTGTTTTTT
TRBJ2-7	TRBV28	-	-	CASSPTGQYYEQYF	TGTGCCAGCAGTCCTACTGGACAGTACTACGAGCAGTACTTC
TRBJ1-2	TRBV5-5	TRBD1	-	CASSFTGDGYTF	TGTGCCAGCAGCTTTACAGGGGATGGCTACACCTTC
TRBJ2-2	TRBV7-8	-	-	CASTLRGGTGELFF	TGTGCCAGCACCCTCCGGGGAGGCACCGGGGAGCTGTTTTTT
TRBJ2-2	TRBV7-3	-	few	CASRVDSLNGRELFF	TGTGCCAGCAGAGTTGACAGTCTGAATGGGCGGGAGCTGTTTTTT
TRBJ1-1	TRBV7-2	-	-	CASSLGVAGTTEAFF	TGTGCCAGCAGCTTAGGAGTGGCAGGAACCACTGAAGCTTTCTTT
TRBJ1-1	TRBV19	TRBD1	-	CASKGDRDSMNTEAFF	TGTGCCAGTAAAGGGGACAGGGATTCCATGAACACTGAAGCTTTCTTT
TRBJ1-2	TRBV11-3	TRBD1	-	CASSLGGRQGGNYGYTF	TGTGCCAGCAGCTTAGGAGGGCGACAGGGAGGAAACTATGGCTACACCTTC
TRBJ2-7	TRBV30	-	-	CAWSFAGGFNEQYF	TGTGCCTGGAGTTTCGCAGGGGGGTTCAACGAGCAGTACTTC
TRBJ2-1	TRBV5-8	-	-	CASSLEAVQSWYNEQFF	TGTGCCAGCAGCTTGGAAGCGGTCCAGTCCTGGTACAATGAGCAGTTCTTC
TRBJ2-1	TRBV4-3	-	few	CASSQERSEVGEQFF	TGCGCCAGCAGCCAAGAGAGGAGTGAGGTCGGTGAGCAGTTCTTC
TRBJ2-2	TRBV7-2	TRBD1	few	CASSFRTGGRNTGELFF	TGTGCCAGCAGCTTCAGGACAGGGGGCCGCAACACCGGGGAGCTGTTTTTT
TRBJ1-3	TRBV27	TRBD1	-	CASSMSRDRDLAGNTIYF	TGTGCCAGCAGTATGTCCCGGGACAGGGATCTAGCTGGAAACACCATATATTTT
TRBJ1-2	TRBV2	-	-	CASTGTTNYGYTF	TGTGCCAGCACAGGGACAACTAACTATGGCTACACCTTC
TRBJ2-2	TRBV19	TRBD1	-	CASSMRTGNTGELFF	TGTGCCAGTAGTATGAGGACAGGTAACACCGGGGAGCTGTTTTTT
TRBJ1-6	TRBV30	-	-	CAWSVGGVGRSPLHF	TGTGCCTGGAGTGTAGGAGGGGTGGGACGCTCACCCCTCCACTTT
TRBJ2-5	TRBV2	-	-	CASTETRETQYF	TGTGCCAGCACCGAGACTAGAGAGACCCAGTACTTC
TRBJ2-7	TRBV12-3/TRBV12-4	-	-	CASSWDTAYEQYF	TGTGCCAGCAGTTGGGACACAGCCTACGAGCAGTACTTC
TRBJ1-1	TRBV27	-	many	CASSLAGPNTEAFF	TGTGCCAGCAGTTTAGCAGGTCCGAACACTGAAGCTTTCTTT
TRBJ2-7	TRBV7-8	TRBD2	-	CASSSGTSGSAEQYF	TGTGCCAGCAGCTCGGGGACTAGCGGGTCGGCGGAGCAGTACTTC
TRBJ1-5	TRBV4-1	-	-	CASSRSLGDSNQPQHF	TGCGCCAGCAGCCGTTCCCTGGGGGACTCCAATCAGCCCCAGCATTTT
TRBJ1-2	TRBV5-5	TRBD1	-	CASSLKPGQGASSGYTF	TGTGCCAGCAGCTTGAAACCGGGACAGGGGGCGAGTAGTGGCTACACCTTC
TRBJ2-2	TRBV19	TRBD2	-	CASSIGQREGAGELFF	TGTGCCAGTAGTATAGGCCAGCGGGAGGGCGCCGGGGAGCTGTTTTTT
TRBJ1-5	TRBV19	-	-	CASNVQGRSNQPQHF	TGTGCCAGTAATGTACAGGGAAGGAGCAATCAGCCCCAGCATTTT
TRBJ2-1	TRBV3-1/TRBV3-2	TRBD2	-	CASSQGLAGGPSRSYNEQFF	TGTGCCAGCAGCCAGGGACTAGCGGGAGGGCCCTCTAGGTCCTACAATGAGCAGTTCTTC
TRBJ1-1	TRBV2	-	-	CATWEVQNEAFF	TGTGCCACCTGGGAGGTACAAAATGAAGCTTTCTTT
TRBJ2-1	TRBV30	-	-	CAGARRDEQFF	TGTGCCGGGGCTAGACGTGATGAGCAGTTCTTC
TRBJ1-5	TRBV19	TRBD1	-	CASSLRTGADNQPQHF	TGTGCCAGTAGTCTACGGACAGGGGCAGACAATCAGCCCCAGCATTTT